A selection of T cell receptor beta chains follows, all from one sample in a study of patients and donors after allogeneic stem cell transplantation. One entry per CDR3 protein, called by TCRdb with MiXCR from the RT-PCR reads. The sample carries approximately 8,000 distinct CDR3 sequences, roughly 12% recorded once. The sequencing input was blood, either unsorted or a sorted T cell fraction (not recorded which). The receptors come from a human donor who was either an allogeneic HSCT recipient or a stem cell or donor lymphocyte infusion donor (not recorded which). It is not recorded whose cells these are; they may come from a transplant donor. The CDR3 runs from the conserved cysteine through the conserved F or W. The D gene is left open where the match is weak. Clone size is stated in some rows and not others, as once, few, many or a class when expanded.

TRBJ2-7	.	TRBV2	14	few	CASISGSQPYEQYF	TGTGCCAGCATTTCAGGGAGTCAACCCTACGAGCAGTACTTC
TRBJ2-1	.	TRBV20-1	16	.	CSARDRRRPGYNEQFF	TGCAGTGCTAGAGATCGGCGTCGACCAGGGTACAATGAGCAGTTCTTC
TRBJ2-5	TRBD1	TRBV12-3/TRBV12-4	15	many	CASSLIERGLETQYF	TGTGCCAGCAGTTTAATCGAGAGGGGGCTGGAGACCCAGTACTTC
TRBJ1-4	.	TRBV7-8	15	few	CASSLILGPNEKLFF	TGTGCCAGCAGCTTAATTTTAGGTCCTAATGAAAAACTGTTTTTT
TRBJ1-5	.	TRBV5-6	13	few	CASSFGRGQPQHF	TGTGCCAGCAGCTTTGGAAGGGGTCAGCCCCAGCATTTT
TRBJ2-7	.	TRBV6-5	14	few	CASSYQPSSYEQYF	TGTGCCAGCAGTTACCAGCCTAGCTCCTACGAGCAGTACTTC
TRBJ1-1	.	TRBV5-1	15	many	CASSPEDTRGRKAFF	TGCGCCAGCAGCCCCGAGGATACCAGGGGCCGGAAAGCTTTCTTT
TRBJ1-1	TRBD1	TRBV5-1	14	many	CASSQGQLNTEAFF	TGCGCCAGCAGCCAGGGACAGTTGAACACTGAAGCTTTCTTT
TRBJ1-1	.	TRBV10-3	13	.	CAISGTANTEAFF	TGTGCCATCAGTGGGACAGCGAACACTGAAGCTTTCTTT
TRBJ1-5	TRBD1	TRBV12-3/TRBV12-4	14	many	CASRPTGDNQPQHF	TGTGCCAGCAGGCCAACAGGGGACAATCAGCCCCAGCATTTT
TRBJ2-1	.	TRBV6-2/TRBV6-3	14	many	CASSYLADRGEQFF	TGTGCCAGCAGTTACCTAGCCGATCGGGGTGAGCAGTTCTTC
TRBJ2-1	TRBD2	TRBV20-1	13	.	CSAPSGGANEQFF	TGCAGTGCTCCTAGCGGGGGGGCAAATGAGCAGTTCTTC
TRBJ1-6	.	TRBV11-2	16	many	CASSLQGPARNSPLHF	TGTGCCAGCAGCTTACAGGGGCCGGCCCGGAATTCACCCCTCCACTTT